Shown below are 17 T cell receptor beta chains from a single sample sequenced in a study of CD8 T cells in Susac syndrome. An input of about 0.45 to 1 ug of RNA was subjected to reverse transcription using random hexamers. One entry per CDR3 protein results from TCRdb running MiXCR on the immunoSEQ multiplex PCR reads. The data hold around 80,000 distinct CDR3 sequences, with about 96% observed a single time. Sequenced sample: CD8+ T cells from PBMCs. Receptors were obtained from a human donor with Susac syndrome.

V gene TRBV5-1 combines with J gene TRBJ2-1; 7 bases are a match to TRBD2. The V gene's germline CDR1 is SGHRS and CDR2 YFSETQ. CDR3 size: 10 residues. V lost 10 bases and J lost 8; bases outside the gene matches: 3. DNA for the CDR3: TGCGCCGCAGCGGGGCATGAGCAGTTCTTC. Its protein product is CAAAGHEQFF.

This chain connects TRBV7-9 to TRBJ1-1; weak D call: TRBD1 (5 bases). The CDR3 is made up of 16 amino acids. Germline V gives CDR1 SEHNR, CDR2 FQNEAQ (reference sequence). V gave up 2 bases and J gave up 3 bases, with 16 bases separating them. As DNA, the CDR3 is TGTGCCAGCAGCTTACACTCGTATGGGGCGGACACTGAAGCTTTCTTT. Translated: CASSLHSYGADTEAFF.

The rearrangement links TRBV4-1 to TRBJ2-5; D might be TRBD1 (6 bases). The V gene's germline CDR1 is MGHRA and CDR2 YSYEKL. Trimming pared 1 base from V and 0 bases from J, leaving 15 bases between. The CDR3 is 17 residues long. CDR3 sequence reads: CASSQVQGTVYQETQYF. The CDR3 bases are TGCGCCAGCAGCCAAGTTCAGGGGACGGTTTACCAAGAGACCCAGTACTTC.

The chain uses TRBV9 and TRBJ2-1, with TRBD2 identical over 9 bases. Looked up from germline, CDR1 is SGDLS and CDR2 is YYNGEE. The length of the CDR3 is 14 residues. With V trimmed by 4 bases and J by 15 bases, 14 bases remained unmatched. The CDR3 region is CASSPGGSGSAGFF. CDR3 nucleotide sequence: TGTGCCAGCAGCCCAGGGGGTAGCGGGAGTGCGGGGTTCTTC.

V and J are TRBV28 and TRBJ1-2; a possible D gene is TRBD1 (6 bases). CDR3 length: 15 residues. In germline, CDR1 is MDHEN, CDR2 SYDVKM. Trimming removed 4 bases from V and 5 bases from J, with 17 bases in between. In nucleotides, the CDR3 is TGTGCCAGCAGTTACAGACAGGACCTGCCTTATGGCTACACCTTC. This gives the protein CASSYRQDLPYGYTF.

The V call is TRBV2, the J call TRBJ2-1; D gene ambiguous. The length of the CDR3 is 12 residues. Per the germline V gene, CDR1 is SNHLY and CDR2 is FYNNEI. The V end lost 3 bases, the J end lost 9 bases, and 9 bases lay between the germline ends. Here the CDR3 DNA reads TGTGCCAGCAGTGACTGGGATATTGAGCAGTTCTTC. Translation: CASSDWDIEQFF.

The CDR3 DNA follows: TGTGCCTCGAGGGGGGAAGGTTTTTCTTCTGGGGCCAACGTCCTGACTTTC. It yields the protein CASRGEGFSSGANVLTF. The rearrangement joins TRBV30 to TRBJ2-6, with D tentatively TRBD1 or TRBD2 (6 bases each). The CDR3 is made up of 17 amino acids. The ends were cut back, 7 bases at V and 1 base at J, with 20 bases in the middle. Germline V gives CDR1 GTSNPN, CDR2 SVGIG (reference sequence).

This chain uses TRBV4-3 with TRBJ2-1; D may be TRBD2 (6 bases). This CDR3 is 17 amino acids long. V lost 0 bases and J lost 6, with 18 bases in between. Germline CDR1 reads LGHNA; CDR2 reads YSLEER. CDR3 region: CASSQDLPGGVFNEQFF. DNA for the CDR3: TGCGCCAGCAGCCAAGATCTCCCGGGCGGGGTTTTCAATGAGCAGTTCTTC.

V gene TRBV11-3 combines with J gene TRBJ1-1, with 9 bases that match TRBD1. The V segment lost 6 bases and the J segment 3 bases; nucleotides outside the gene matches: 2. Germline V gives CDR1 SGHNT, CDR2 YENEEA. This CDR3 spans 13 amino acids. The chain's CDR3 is CASRRQGDTEAFF. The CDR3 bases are TGTGCCAGCAGAAGACAGGGGGACACTGAAGCTTTCTTT. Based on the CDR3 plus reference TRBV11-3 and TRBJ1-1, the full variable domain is EAGVVQSPRYKIIEKKQPVAFWCNPISGHNTLYWYLQNLGQGPELLIRYENEEAVDDSQLPKDRFSAERLKGVDSTLKIQPAELGDSAVYLCASRRQGDTEAFFGQGTRLTVV.

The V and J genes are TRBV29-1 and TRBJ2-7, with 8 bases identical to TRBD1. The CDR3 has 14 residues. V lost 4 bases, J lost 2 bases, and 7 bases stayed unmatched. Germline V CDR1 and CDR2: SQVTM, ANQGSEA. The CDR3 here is CSVVGGQGPYEQYF. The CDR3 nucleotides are TGCAGCGTTGTTGGCGGACAGGGTCCCTACGAGCAGTACTTC.

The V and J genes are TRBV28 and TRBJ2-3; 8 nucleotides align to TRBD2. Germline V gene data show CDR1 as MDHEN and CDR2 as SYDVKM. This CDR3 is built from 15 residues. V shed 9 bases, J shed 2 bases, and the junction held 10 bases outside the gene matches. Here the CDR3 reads CASTEELAVTDTQYF. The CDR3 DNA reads TGTGCCAGTACGGAGGAACTAGCGGTCACAGATACGCAGTATTTT.

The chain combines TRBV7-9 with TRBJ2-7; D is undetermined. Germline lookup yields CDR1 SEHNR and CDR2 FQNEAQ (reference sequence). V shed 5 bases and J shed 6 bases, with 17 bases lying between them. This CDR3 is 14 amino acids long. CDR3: CASSPGRSWAEQYV. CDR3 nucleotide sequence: TGTGCCAGCAGCCCTGGCAGATCCTGGGCCGAGCAGTACGTC.

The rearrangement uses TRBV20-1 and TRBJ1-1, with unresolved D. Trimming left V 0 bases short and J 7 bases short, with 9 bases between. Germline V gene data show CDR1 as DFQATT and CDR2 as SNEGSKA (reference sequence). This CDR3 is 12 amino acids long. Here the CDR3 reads CSARDLEVEAFF. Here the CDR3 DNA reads TGCAGTGCTAGAGATCTGGAGGTTGAAGCTTTCTTT.

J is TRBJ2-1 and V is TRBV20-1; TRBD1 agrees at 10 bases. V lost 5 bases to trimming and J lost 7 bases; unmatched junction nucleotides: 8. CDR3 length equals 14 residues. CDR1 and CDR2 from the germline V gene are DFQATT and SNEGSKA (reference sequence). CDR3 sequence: CSAPLRDRGNEQFF. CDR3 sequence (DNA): TGCAGTGCTCCTCTCCGGGACAGGGGTAATGAGCAGTTCTTC.

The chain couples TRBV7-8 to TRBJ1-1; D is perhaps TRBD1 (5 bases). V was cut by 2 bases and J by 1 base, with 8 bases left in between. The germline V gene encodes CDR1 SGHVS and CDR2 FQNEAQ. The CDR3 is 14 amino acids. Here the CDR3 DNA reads TGTGCCAGCAGCTTATTTGGACAGAACACTGAAGCTTTCTTT. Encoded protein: CASSLFGQNTEAFF. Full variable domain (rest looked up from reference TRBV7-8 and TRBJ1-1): GAGVSQSPRYKVAKRGQDVALRCDPISGHVSLFWYQQALGQGPEFLTYFQNEAQLDKSGLPSDRFFAERPEGSVSTLKIQRTQQEDSAVYLCASSLFGQNTEAFFGQGTRLTVV.

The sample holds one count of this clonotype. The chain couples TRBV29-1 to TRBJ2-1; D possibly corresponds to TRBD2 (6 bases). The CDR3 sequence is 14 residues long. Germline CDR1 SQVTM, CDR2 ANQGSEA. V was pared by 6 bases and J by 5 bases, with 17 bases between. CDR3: CSVAPAGTNNEQFF. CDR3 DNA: TGCAGCGTCGCACCTGCGGGGACCAACAATGAGCAGTTCTTC.

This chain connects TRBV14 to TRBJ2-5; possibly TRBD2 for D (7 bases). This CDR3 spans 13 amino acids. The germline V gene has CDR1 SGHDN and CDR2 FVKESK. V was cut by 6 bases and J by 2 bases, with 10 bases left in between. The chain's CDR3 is CASRRGGQETQYF. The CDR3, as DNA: TGTGCCAGCAGAAGGGGGGGACAAGAGACCCAGTACTTC.